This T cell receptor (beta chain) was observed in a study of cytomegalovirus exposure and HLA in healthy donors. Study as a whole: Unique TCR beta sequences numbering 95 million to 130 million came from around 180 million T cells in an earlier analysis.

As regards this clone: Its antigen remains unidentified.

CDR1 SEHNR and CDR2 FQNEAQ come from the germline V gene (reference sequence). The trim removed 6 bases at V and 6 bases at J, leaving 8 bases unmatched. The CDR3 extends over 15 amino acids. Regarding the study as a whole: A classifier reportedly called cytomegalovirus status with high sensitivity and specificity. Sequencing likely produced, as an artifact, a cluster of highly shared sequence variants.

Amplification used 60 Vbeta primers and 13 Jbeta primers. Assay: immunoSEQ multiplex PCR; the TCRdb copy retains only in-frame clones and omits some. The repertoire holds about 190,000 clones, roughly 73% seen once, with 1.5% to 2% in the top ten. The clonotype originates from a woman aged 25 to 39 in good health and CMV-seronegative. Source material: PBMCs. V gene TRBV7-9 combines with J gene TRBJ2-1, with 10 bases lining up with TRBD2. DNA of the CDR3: TGTGCCAGCAGACCACCGGGACTAGCGACCAATGAGCAGTTCTTC. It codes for CASRPPGLATNEQFF.